This section outlines one TCR beta chain sequence together with its context. This specimen belongs to a study of blood T cell repertoires in COVID-19. Produced via immunoSEQ multiplex PCR; TCRdb's table is partial and in-frame only. The sample consists of over 200,000 clones, 80% to 90% of them appearing once. The receptor was isolated from a man aged 18-30 years who had recovered from COVID-19. The sequenced material came from PBMCs or T cells enriched from blood (not recorded which).

CDR3 region: CAGGTPPREQYF. The CDR3 nucleotides are TGTGCCGGAGGGACTCCCCCGCGGGAGCAGTACTTC. The chain couples TRBV2 to TRBJ2-7; tentative D call: TRBD2 (6 bases). The V gene's germline CDR1 is SNHLY and CDR2 FYNNEI. V was shortened by 11 bases and J by 7 bases, with 18 bases between the two germline ends. The CDR3 runs 12 residues.